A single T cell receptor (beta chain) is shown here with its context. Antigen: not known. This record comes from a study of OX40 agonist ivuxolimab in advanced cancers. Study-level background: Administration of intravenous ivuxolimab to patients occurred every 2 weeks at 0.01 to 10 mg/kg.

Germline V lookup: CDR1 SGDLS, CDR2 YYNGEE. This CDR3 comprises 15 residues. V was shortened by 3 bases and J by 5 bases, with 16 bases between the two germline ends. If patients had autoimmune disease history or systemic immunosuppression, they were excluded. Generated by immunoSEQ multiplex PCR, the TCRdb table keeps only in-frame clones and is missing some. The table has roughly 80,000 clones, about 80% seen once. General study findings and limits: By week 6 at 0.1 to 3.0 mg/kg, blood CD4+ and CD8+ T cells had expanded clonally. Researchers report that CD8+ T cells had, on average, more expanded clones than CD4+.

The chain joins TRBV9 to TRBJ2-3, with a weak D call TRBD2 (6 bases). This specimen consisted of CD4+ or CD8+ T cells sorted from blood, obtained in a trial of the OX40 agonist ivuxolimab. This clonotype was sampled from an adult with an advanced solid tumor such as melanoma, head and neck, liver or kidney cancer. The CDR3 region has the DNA TGTGCCAGCAGCGATTTATCCACGGGGGAAGATACGCAGTATTTT. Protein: CASSDLSTGEDTQYF.